The clone carrying this TCR beta chain was counted many times. As yet, its antigen is unknown. Germline values: CDR1 MNHEY, CDR2 SVGAGI. V was clipped by 2 bases and J by 7 bases; unmatched bases: 6. This CDR3 contains 15 residues. This sample was included in a study of CD8 T cells in ankylosing spondylitis. Findings and caveats of the study: Characteristic, it appeared, of ankylosing spondylitis blood was a TCR beta motif of 7 or 8 highly homologous variants.

TCRdb reprocessed the 5' RACE reads via MiXCR and lists one record per CDR3 protein. The data hold approximately 520,000 distinct CDR3 sequences, with roughly 5.3% observed a single time. The sample taken for sequencing was blood, either unsorted or a sorted T cell fraction (not recorded which). The clonotype was recovered from a male donor with ankylosing spondylitis. The chain carries TRBV6-5 and TRBJ1-5, with TRBD1 matching 9 bases. CDR3 in amino acids: CASSYTGQGGQPQHF. The CDR3 DNA reads as TGTGCCAGCAGTTACACGGGACAGGGCGGCCAGCCCCAGCATTTT.